The 10 T cell receptor beta chains below come from one sample, sequenced in a study of CD4 and CD8 cells across lung adenocarcinoma regions. From the PCR reads, TCRdb called clonotypes with MiXCR, one entry per CDR3 protein. In the table there are fewer than 30,000 distinct CDR3 sequences, roughly half of which are singletons. The specimen sequenced was CD8+ T cells from the center of a lung tumor. Receptors were obtained from a male donor with lung adenocarcinoma. The CD4 and CD8 labels of this study may be unreliable.

This clonotype has only a few counts. The rearrangement links TRBV6-1 to TRBJ2-1; TRBD2 might be the D (6 bases). The V and J ends lost 2 bases and 6 bases respectively, with 14 bases between them. CDR3 size: 15 residues. Germline V gives CDR1 MNHNS, CDR2 SASEGT. The CDR3 region has the DNA TGTGCCAGCAGTGAATGGAGCGGGCGCAGCAATGAGCAGTTCTTC. This gives the protein CASSEWSGRSNEQFF.

Regarding this clonotype: The junction departs from the called germline gene at one end, perhaps through a read error. CDR3 loop: CASRWLPSKDTQYF. The CDR3 bases are TGTGCCAGCAGGTGGCTGCCAAGCAAAGATACTCAGTATTTT. The V gene is TRBV6-1, the J gene TRBJ2-3; D not resolved. CDR1 MNHNS and CDR2 SASEGT come from the germline V gene. The CDR3 sequence is 14 residues long.

This clonotype came up once. The genes are TRBV6-1 and TRBJ1-3, with D possibly TRBD1 on 5 matching bases. This CDR3 comprises 15 residues. Trimming removed 6 bases at V and 0 bases at J, with 12 bases between. The germline CDR1 and CDR2 sequences are MNHNS and SASEGT. Here the CDR3 DNA reads TGTGCCAGCAGGAGGGACGGACCCTCTGGAAACACCATATATTTT. Protein product: CASRRDGPSGNTIYF.

The CDR3 bases are TGCGCCACGGGGGAACGAGCCAAAGACATGCAGTACTTC. Translated: CATGERAKDMQYF. The chain combines TRBV10-2 with TRBJ2-3; maybe TRBD2 (6 bases). The DNA end is a closer match to TRBJ2-7, so the J assignment may be wrong. The CDR3 extends over 13 amino acids. Germline V gene lookup returns CDR1 WSHSY and CDR2 SAAADI.

There are a few counts of this clonotype. V gene TRBV20-1 combines with J gene TRBJ2-7, with TRBD2 matching over 11 bases. Trimming removed 6 bases from V and 0 bases from J; junction bases left unmatched: 10. Germline CDR1 and CDR2: DFQATT and SNEGSKA (reference sequence). The CDR3 consists of 16 residues. CDR3 in amino acids: CSATPTSGDSSYEQYF. CDR3 DNA sequence: TGCAGTGCCACCCCGACTAGCGGGGATAGCTCCTACGAGCAGTACTTC.

This clonotype was picked up a small number of times. The chain has TRBV27 and TRBJ1-1; 7 nucleotides match TRBD1. V was pared by 6 bases and J by 0 bases, with 4 bases of the junction left unmatched. This CDR3 spans 14 amino acids. Germline V gives CDR1 MNHEY, CDR2 SMNVEV (reference sequence). In DNA, the CDR3 is TGTGCCAGCAGATCGACAGGGATGAACACTGAAGCTTTCTTT. Its translation: CASRSTGMNTEAFF.

The rearrangement uses TRBV10-3 and TRBJ2-7, with D possibly being TRBD1 or TRBD2 (5 bases each). V was shortened by 3 bases and J by 5 bases, with 8 bases between the two germline ends. Germline CDR1 ENHRY, CDR2 SYGVKD. The CDR3 length is 12 residues. CDR3 nucleotide sequence: TGTGCCATCAGTGAAATGGGGGACGAGCAGTACTTC. It encodes CAISEMGDEQYF.

CDR3 DNA sequence: TGTGCCAGCAGGTTATTCGGGTATCCTGAAGCTTTCTTT. Protein: CASRLFGYPEAFF. The gene calls are TRBV12-3 or TRBV12-4 and TRBJ1-1; unclear D gene. The CDR3 runs 13 residues. V was cut by 6 bases and J by 6 bases, with 14 bases left in between.

In this sample, this clonotype turned up many times. The J gene is TRBJ2-1, the V gene TRBV6-1; TRBD1 matches at 9 bases. The J call is in doubt because the DNA end fits TRBJ2-7 better. Germline-derived CDR1 and CDR2 are MNHNS and SASEGT. CDR3 length equals 15 residues. The CDR3 DNA sequence: TGTGCCAGCAGAAAAACCGGGACAGGGCTCTACGAGCAGTACTTC. Encoded protein: CASRKTGTGLYEQYF.

This chain joins TRBV12-3 or TRBV12-4 and TRBJ2-1, with 16 nucleotides matching TRBD2. The CDR3 has 17 residues. V lost 6 bases to trimming and J lost 10 bases; unmatched junction nucleotides: 12. This CDR3 is CASRPQGLAGGYREQFF. In nucleotides, the CDR3 is TGTGCCAGCAGGCCACAGGGACTAGCGGGAGGGTACAGAGAGCAGTTCTTC.